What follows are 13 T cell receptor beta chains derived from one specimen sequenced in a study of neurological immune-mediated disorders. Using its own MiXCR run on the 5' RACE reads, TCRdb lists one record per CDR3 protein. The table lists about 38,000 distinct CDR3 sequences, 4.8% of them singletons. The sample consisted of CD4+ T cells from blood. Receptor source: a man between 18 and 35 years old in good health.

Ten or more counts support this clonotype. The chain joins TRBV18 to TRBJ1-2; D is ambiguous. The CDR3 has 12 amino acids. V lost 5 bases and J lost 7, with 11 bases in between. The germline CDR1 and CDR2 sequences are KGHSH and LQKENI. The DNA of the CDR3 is TGTGCCAGCTCATCCACCGTGGGTGGCTACACCTTC. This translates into CASSSTVGGYTF.

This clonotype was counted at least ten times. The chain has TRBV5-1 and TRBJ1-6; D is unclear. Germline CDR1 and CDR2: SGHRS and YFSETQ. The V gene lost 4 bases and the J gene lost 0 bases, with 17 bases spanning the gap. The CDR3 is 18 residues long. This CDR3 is CASSAGLMTISYNSPLHF. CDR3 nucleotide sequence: TGCGCCAGCAGCGCGGGATTAATGACAATCTCCTATAATTCACCCCTCCACTTT.

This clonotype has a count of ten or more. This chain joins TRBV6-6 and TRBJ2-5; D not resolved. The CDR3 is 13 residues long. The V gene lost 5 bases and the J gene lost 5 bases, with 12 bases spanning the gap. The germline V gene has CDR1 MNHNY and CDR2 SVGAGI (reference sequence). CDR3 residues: CASSPNAMETQYF. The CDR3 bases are TGTGCCAGCAGTCCCAACGCAATGGAGACCCAGTACTTC.

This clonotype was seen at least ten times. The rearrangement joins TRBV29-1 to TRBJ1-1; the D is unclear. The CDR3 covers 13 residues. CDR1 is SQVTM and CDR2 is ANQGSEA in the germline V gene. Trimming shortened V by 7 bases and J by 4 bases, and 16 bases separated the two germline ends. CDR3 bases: TGCAGCGCGAGGACTTCCCCCAGCACTGAAGCTTTCTTT. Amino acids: CSARTSPSTEAFF.

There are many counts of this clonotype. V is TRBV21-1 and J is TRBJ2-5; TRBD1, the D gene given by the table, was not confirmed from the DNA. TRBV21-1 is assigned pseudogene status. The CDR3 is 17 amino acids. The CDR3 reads CASSIRDRTCPQETQYF. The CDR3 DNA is TGTGCCAGCAGCATCCGGGACAGAACTTGCCCCCAAGAGACCCAGTACTTC.

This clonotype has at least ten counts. The CDR3 loop reads CSVLQDTQYF. The DNA for the CDR3 is TGCAGCGTTCTCCAGGATACGCAGTATTTT. The V call is TRBV29-1, the J call TRBJ2-3; no firm D call. The CDR3 loop spans 10 amino acids. In germline, CDR1 is SQVTM, CDR2 ANQGSEA. Deletions cut 5 bases from V and 6 bases from J, with 6 bases between.

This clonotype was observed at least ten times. This CDR3 reads CASSLAGGQETQYF. CDR3 sequence (DNA): TGCGCCAGCAGCCTAGCGGGGGGACAAGAGACCCAGTACTTC. The chain couples TRBV4-1 to TRBJ2-5; 10 nucleotides line up with TRBD2. The CDR3 loop spans 14 amino acids. The V segment lost 4 bases and the J segment 2 bases; nucleotides outside the gene matches: 1. Per germline, CDR1 MGHRA and CDR2 YSYEKL.

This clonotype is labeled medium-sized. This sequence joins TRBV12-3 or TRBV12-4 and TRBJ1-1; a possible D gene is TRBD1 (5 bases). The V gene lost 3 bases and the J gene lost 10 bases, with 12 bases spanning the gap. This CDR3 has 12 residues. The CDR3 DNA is TGTGCCAGCAGTTTGACACAAACAGGAGCTTTCTTT. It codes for CASSLTQTGAFF.

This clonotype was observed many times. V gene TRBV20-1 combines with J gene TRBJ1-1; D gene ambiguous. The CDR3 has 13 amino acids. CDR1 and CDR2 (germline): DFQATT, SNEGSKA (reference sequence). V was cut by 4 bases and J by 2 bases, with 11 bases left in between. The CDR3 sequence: CSAILDFNTEAFF. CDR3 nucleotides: TGCAGTGCTATTTTGGACTTCAACACTGAAGCTTTCTTT.

The CDR3 DNA follows: TGTGCCAGCAGCCCCCGGAACCGCCTAAGCACAGATACGCAGTATTTT. Its translation is CASSPRNRLSTDTQYF. The rearrangement links TRBV7-6 to TRBJ2-3; D is unclear. With 5 bases removed from V and 0 bases from J, the gap between germline ends came to 15 bases. This CDR3 region has 16 residues. Germline V CDR1 and CDR2: SGHVS, FNYEAQ.

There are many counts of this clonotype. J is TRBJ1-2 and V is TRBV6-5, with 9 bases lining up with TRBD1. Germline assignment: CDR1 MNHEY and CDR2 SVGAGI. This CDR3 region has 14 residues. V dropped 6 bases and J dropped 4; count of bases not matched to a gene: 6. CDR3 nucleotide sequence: TGTGCCAGCAGGGTCGGGACAGGGCTCTATGGCTACACCTTC. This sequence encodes CASRVGTGLYGYTF.

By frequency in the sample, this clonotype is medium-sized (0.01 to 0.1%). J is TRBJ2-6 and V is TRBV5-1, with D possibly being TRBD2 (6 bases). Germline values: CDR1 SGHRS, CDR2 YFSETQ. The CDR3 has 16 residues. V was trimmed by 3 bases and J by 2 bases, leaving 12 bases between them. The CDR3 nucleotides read TGCGCCAGCAGCTCATACGGAGGGCCTGGGGCCAACGTCCTGACTTTC. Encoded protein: CASSSYGGPGANVLTF.

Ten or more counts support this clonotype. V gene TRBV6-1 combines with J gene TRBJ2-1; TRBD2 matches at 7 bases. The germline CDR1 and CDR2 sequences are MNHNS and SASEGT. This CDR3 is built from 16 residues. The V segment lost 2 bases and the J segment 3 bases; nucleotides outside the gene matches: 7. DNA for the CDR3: TGTGCCAGCAGTGAATGGGCGGGGGAGGTCTACAATGAGCAGTTCTTC. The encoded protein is CASSEWAGEVYNEQFF.